This T cell receptor (beta chain) was identified in a study of monozygotic twins with inflammatory bowel disease. Study conclusions and caveats: On the inverse Simpson index, IBD patients scored lower for TCRbeta diversity than healthy co-twins. Lower sharing of clonotypes with other individuals was seen in IBD patients than in healthy twins. This was most marked in patients showing signs of disease activity.

This CDR3 comprises 15 residues. The germline V gene encodes CDR1 PRHDT and CDR2 FYEKMQ (reference sequence). A word on this clonotype: Its specificity is unknown.

Eight separate reactions per sample yielded the cDNA. TCRdb reanalyzed the 5' RACE reads, giving one entry per CDR3 protein sequence and no DNA. Across approximately 300,000 distinct CDR3 sequences, the top ten clones capture about 5% of the sample. No sorting of T cells preceded isolation of total RNA from whole blood. The J gene is TRBJ2-3, the V gene TRBV13; TCRdb names TRBD1, which stays unverified in the absence of DNA. The origin of this receptor is a human donor with ulcerative colitis or Crohn's disease, or a healthy co-twin of an affected twin (not recorded which). The sample taken for sequencing was blood. The chain's CDR3 is CASSLARVQTDTQYF.